Listed below are T cell receptor beta chains from one sample, sequenced in a study of radiation and T cells in renal cell carcinoma. TCRdb keeps only in-frame clones here, not all; method: immunoSEQ multiplex PCR. The sample yields about 140,000 clones, roughly 80% seen once. The sample here was blood, taken from a patient whose treatment included radiotherapy and nephrectomy. The receptor source for this set is a woman in her forties or fifties with renal cell carcinoma. Both conserved end residues are part of each CDR3. The order of the fields is CDR3 protein, CDR3 DNA, J gene, V gene, clone size, D gene. D genes are given only for firm matches. Size is stated for part of the rows, as once, few or many counts, or as a class when the clone is expanded.

CDR3 protein: CAWSFVNGEQYF
CDR3 DNA: TGTGCCTGGAGTTTTGTAAACGGGGAGCAGTACTTC
J gene: TRBJ2-7
V gene: TRBV30
clone size: few
D gene: -

CDR3 protein: CASSYSSVRNSPLHF
CDR3 DNA: TGTGCCAGCAGTTACTCGTCGGTGCGAAATTCACCCCTCCACTTT
J gene: TRBJ1-6
V gene: TRBV6-5
clone size: -
D gene: -

CDR3 protein: CASSANRDTGGGAFF
CDR3 DNA: TGCGCCAGCAGCGCCAACCGGGACACTGGAGGGGGTGCTTTCTTT
J gene: TRBJ1-1
V gene: TRBV5-1
clone size: -
D gene: -

CDR3 protein: CASTIKGQPQHF
CDR3 DNA: TGTGCCAGCACTATCAAGGGGCAGCCCCAGCATTTT
J gene: TRBJ1-5
V gene: TRBV28
clone size: few
D gene: -

CDR3 protein: CASSYRQGYQETQYF
CDR3 DNA: TGTGCCAGCAGCTACCGACAGGGCTATCAAGAGACCCAGTACTTC
J gene: TRBJ2-5
V gene: TRBV7-2
clone size: few
D gene: TRBD1

CDR3 protein: CASSEDRDTGELFF
CDR3 DNA: TGTGCCAGCAGTGAGGACAGGGACACCGGGGAGCTGTTTTTT
J gene: TRBJ2-2
V gene: TRBV2
clone size: -
D gene: TRBD1

CDR3 protein: CASSESRGNQPQHF
CDR3 DNA: TGTGCCAGCAGTGAAAGTAGGGGCAATCAGCCCCAGCATTTT
J gene: TRBJ1-5
V gene: TRBV6-1
clone size: -
D gene: -

CDR3 protein: CAWGQGSDQPQHF
CDR3 DNA: TGTGCCTGGGGACAGGGGTCGGATCAGCCCCAGCATTTT
J gene: TRBJ1-5
V gene: TRBV30
clone size: -
D gene: TRBD1

CDR3 protein: CSVGTDSGYTF
CDR3 DNA: TGCAGCGTCGGAACTGACAGTGGCTACACCTTC
J gene: TRBJ1-2
V gene: TRBV29-1
clone size: -
D gene: -

CDR3 protein: CASSLSLWEDRGYGYTF
CDR3 DNA: TGTGCCAGCAGCTTATCGCTGTGGGAGGACCGGGGCTATGGCTACACCTTC
J gene: TRBJ1-2
V gene: TRBV7-9
clone size: few
D gene: -

CDR3 protein: CASSPSGAGYNSPLHF
CDR3 DNA: TGTGCCAGCTCACCGTCTGGAGCGGGGTATAATTCACCCCTCCACTTT
J gene: TRBJ1-6
V gene: TRBV18
clone size: -
D gene: -

CDR3 protein: CASSSGLAGGHTSTDTQYF
CDR3 DNA: TGCGCCAGCAGCTCGGGACTAGCGGGAGGTCACACTAGCACAGATACGCAGTATTTT
J gene: TRBJ2-3
V gene: TRBV5-1
clone size: -
D gene: TRBD2

CDR3 protein: CASSGDRAKNIQYF
CDR3 DNA: TGTGCCAGCAGTGGAGACAGGGCCAAAAACATTCAGTACTTC
J gene: TRBJ2-4
V gene: TRBV2
clone size: -
D gene: -

CDR3 protein: CASSPGTSGINEQFF
CDR3 DNA: TGTGCCAGCAGCCCCGGGACTAGCGGGATTAATGAGCAGTTCTTC
J gene: TRBJ2-1
V gene: TRBV5-4
clone size: -
D gene: TRBD2

CDR3 protein: CASSVAGGSLFF
CDR3 DNA: TGTGCCAGCAGCGTAGCTGGCGGGAGTCTGTTTTTT
J gene: TRBJ1-4
V gene: TRBV9
clone size: few
D gene: -

CDR3 protein: CASSGGDEQFF
CDR3 DNA: TGTGCCAGCTCTGGGGGGGATGAGCAGTTCTTC
J gene: TRBJ2-1
V gene: TRBV6-5
clone size: -
D gene: TRBD2

CDR3 protein: CASSEGSGVYGYTF
CDR3 DNA: TGTGCCAGCAGTGAAGGATCTGGGGTTTATGGCTACACCTTC
J gene: TRBJ1-2
V gene: TRBV6-1
clone size: -
D gene: -

CDR3 protein: CASGLVSGSSYNEQFF
CDR3 DNA: TGTGCTAGTGGTTTGGTAAGCGGAAGCTCCTACAATGAGCAGTTCTTC
J gene: TRBJ2-1
V gene: TRBV12-5
clone size: -
D gene: -

CDR3 protein: CASSRGRAVTGELFF
CDR3 DNA: TGTGCCAGCAGTAGGGGGAGGGCGGTCACCGGGGAGCTGTTTTTT
J gene: TRBJ2-2
V gene: TRBV6-5
clone size: -
D gene: -

CDR3 protein: CASSWDRLEQFF
CDR3 DNA: TGTGCCAGCAGCTGGGACAGGCTAGAGCAGTTCTTC
J gene: TRBJ2-1
V gene: TRBV7-2
clone size: -
D gene: TRBD1

CDR3 protein: CASREHSGNTIYF
CDR3 DNA: TGTGCCAGCAGGGAACACTCTGGAAACACCATATATTTT
J gene: TRBJ1-3
V gene: TRBV28
clone size: few
D gene: -

CDR3 protein: CASSLPGDYSPLHF
CDR3 DNA: TGTGCCAGCAGTTTGCCCGGAGATTACTCACCCCTCCACTTT
J gene: TRBJ1-6
V gene: TRBV28
clone size: -
D gene: -

CDR3 protein: CASSLGGTGILTDTQYF
CDR3 DNA: TGTGCCAGCAGTCTTGGGGGGACAGGTATTCTCACAGATACGCAGTATTTT
J gene: TRBJ2-3
V gene: TRBV9
clone size: -
D gene: TRBD1

CDR3 protein: CASRKGGELFF
CDR3 DNA: TGTGCCAGCCGGAAGGGCGGGGAGCTGTTTTTT
J gene: TRBJ2-2
V gene: TRBV19
clone size: -
D gene: -

CDR3 protein: CASSQELAGSTYNEQFF
CDR3 DNA: TGCGCCAGCAGCCAAGAGCTAGCGGGGAGTACCTACAATGAGCAGTTCTTC
J gene: TRBJ2-1
V gene: TRBV4-3
clone size: -
D gene: TRBD2

CDR3 protein: CASSSRRDQPQHF
CDR3 DNA: TGTGCCAGCAGTTCCCGTCGGGATCAGCCCCAGCATTTT
J gene: TRBJ1-5
V gene: TRBV28
clone size: -
D gene: -

CDR3 protein: CASSLVTGSTGELFF
CDR3 DNA: TGTGCCAGCAGTCTTGTGACAGGGAGTACCGGGGAGCTGTTTTTT
J gene: TRBJ2-2
V gene: TRBV27
clone size: -
D gene: TRBD1

CDR3 protein: CASNQRGQRYNEQFF
CDR3 DNA: TGTGCCAGTAACCAGCGGGGACAGAGATACAATGAGCAGTTCTTC
J gene: TRBJ2-1
V gene: TRBV19
clone size: -
D gene: -

CDR3 protein: CASSAILSGSVTYEQYF
CDR3 DNA: TGTGCCAGCAGCGCCATTCTTAGCGGGAGCGTCACCTACGAGCAGTACTTC
J gene: TRBJ2-7
V gene: TRBV7-9
clone size: -
D gene: TRBD2

CDR3 protein: CASSLAGTNNEYF
CDR3 DNA: TGTGCCAGCAGCCTCGCCGGGACCAACAACGAGTACTTC
J gene: TRBJ2-7
V gene: TRBV27
clone size: -
D gene: -

CDR3 protein: CASKGMLHEQYF
CDR3 DNA: TGTGCCAGCAAGGGGATGCTTCACGAGCAGTACTTC
J gene: TRBJ2-7
V gene: TRBV7-2
clone size: -
D gene: -

CDR3 protein: CASSQFPQGPGYEQYF
CDR3 DNA: TGCGCCAGCAGTCAATTTCCACAGGGCCCAGGGTACGAGCAGTACTTC
J gene: TRBJ2-7
V gene: TRBV23-1
clone size: -
D gene: -

CDR3 protein: CARSWGDRARGYTF
CDR3 DNA: TGTGCCAGAAGCTGGGGCGACAGGGCGAGGGGCTACACCTTC
J gene: TRBJ1-2
V gene: TRBV5-3
clone size: -
D gene: TRBD1

CDR3 protein: CASRKLPTEAFF
CDR3 DNA: TGTGCCAGCAGAAAGCTACCCACTGAAGCTTTCTTT
J gene: TRBJ1-1
V gene: TRBV5-6
clone size: -
D gene: -

CDR3 protein: CASSHEYLNQPQHF
CDR3 DNA: TGTGCCAGCAGTCACGAGTACCTCAATCAGCCCCAGCATTTT
J gene: TRBJ1-5
V gene: TRBV6-6
clone size: -
D gene: -

CDR3 protein: CASSYGTGLDTIYF
CDR3 DNA: TGCGCCAGCAGCTACGGTACAGGCCTGGACACCATATATTTT
J gene: TRBJ1-3
V gene: TRBV4-3
clone size: -
D gene: -

CDR3 protein: CASSYSKGRLLSGYTF
CDR3 DNA: TGTGCCAGCAGTTACTCTAAGGGCAGACTGCTATCTGGCTACACCTTC
J gene: TRBJ1-2
V gene: TRBV6-5
clone size: once
D gene: -